This T cell receptor beta chain was obtained from a study of blood T cell repertoires in COVID-19. Across the study: T cells, B-cell-depleted T cells, or PBMCs provided the cDNA or gDNA that served as material.

It was during active infection that Seattle patients were enrolled and then longitudinally followed. Sequencing used immunoSEQ multiplex PCR; TCRdb keeps in-frame clones, though not all of them. Among some 120,000 clones, 92% were seen once, and the ten largest hold about 1.9%. Germline lookup yields CDR1 SEHNR and CDR2 FQNEAQ (reference sequence). The CDR3 sequence is 11 residues long. V was clipped by 2 bases and J by 9 bases, with 8 bases between them. The sample comprised peripheral blood. The chain uses TRBV7-9 and TRBJ2-7, with D possibly being TRBD2 (6 bases). The clonotype comes from a man in his fifties with COVID-19, enrolled during active disease. The DNA of the CDR3 is TGTGCCAGCAGCTTATTGGGGGGGCAGTACTTC. This translates into CASSLLGGQYF.